Following are 9 T cell receptor beta chains from one sample sequenced in a study of T cell responses to AZD1222 COVID-19 vaccine. Sequencing used immunoSEQ multiplex PCR; TCRdb keeps in-frame clones, though not all of them. The sample holds over 100,000 clones, approximately 90% seen once. The material sequenced was peripheral blood, taken 28 days after the second AZD1222 dose. Receptors were obtained from an adult who received the AZD1222 COVID-19 vaccine.

About this clone itself: A junction boundary mismatches the germline segment, possibly from a read error. The chain is built from TRBV3-1 (or the pseudogene TRBV3-2) and TRBJ1-2, with D maybe TRBD1 (5 bases). CDR1 is LGHDT, CDR2 YNNKEL, per germline (reference sequence). The CDR3 totals 13 residues. CDR3 in DNA: TGTGCCAGCAGCCAATTCAGGGCTTCGGCTATGGGATTC. Translated: CASSQFRASAMGF.

Here the CDR3 DNA reads TGTGCCAGCAGCTTAAATCAGGGATACGAGCAGTACTTC. Translating it yields CASSLNQGYEQYF. The rearrangement links TRBV7-3 to TRBJ2-7; weak D call: TRBD1 (5 bases). This CDR3 has 13 amino acids. V was shortened by 1 base and J by 4 bases, with 8 bases between the two germline ends. CDR1 and CDR2 (germline): SGHTA, FQGTGA.

This sequence joins TRBV6-5 and TRBJ2-1; D is unresolved. The CDR3 runs 16 residues. Per the germline V gene, CDR1 is MNHEY and CDR2 is SVGAGI. The V end was cut by 4 bases, the J end by 2 bases, with 15 bases between. CDR3: CASSSRRLHPYNEQFF. CDR3 in DNA: TGTGCCAGCAGTTCAAGACGGTTGCACCCCTACAATGAGCAGTTCTTC.

This clone was counted once. The rearrangement uses TRBV7-9 and TRBJ2-5; 8 nucleotides agree with TRBD1. Germline V CDR1 and CDR2: SEHNR, FQNEAQ (reference sequence). V was pared by 3 bases and J by 5 bases, with 5 bases of the junction left unmatched. The CDR3 consists of 14 residues. The CDR3 sequence: CASSFQGARETQYF. The CDR3 DNA sequence: TGTGCCAGCAGCTTCCAGGGGGCGCGGGAGACCCAGTACTTC.

The chain employs TRBV28 and TRBJ2-7; TRBD2 matches 9 bases. V shed 2 bases, J shed 4 bases, and the junction held 15 bases outside the gene matches. This CDR3 is 18 amino acids long. Germline assignment: CDR1 MDHEN and CDR2 SYDVKM. The CDR3 nucleotides are TGTGCCAGCAGTTTAAGGGGATTTGGACTAGCGCCAGGGTACGAGCAGTACTTC. This encodes CASSLRGFGLAPGYEQYF. The full variable domain, rest sourced from reference TRBV28 and TRBJ2-7, is DVKVTQSSRYLVKRTGEKVFLECVQDMDHENMFWYRQDPGLGLRLIYFSYDVKMKEKGDIPEGYSVSREKKERFSLILESASTNQTSMYLCASSLRGFGLAPGYEQYFGPGTRLTVT.

The chain links TRBV2 to TRBJ2-7; 12 bases are shared with TRBD2. V gave up 4 bases and J gave up 6 bases; unmatched junction bases: 4. The CDR3 spans 14 residues. Germline CDR1 is SNHLY and CDR2 is FYNNEI. CDR3 in DNA: TGTGCCAGCAGTGTGACTAGCGGGAGTGTCGAGCAGTACTTC. Residues: CASSVTSGSVEQYF. Using reference TRBV2 and TRBJ2-7 for the parts outside the CDR3, the full variable domain is EPEVTQTPSHQVTQMGQEVILRCVPISNHLYFYWYRQILGQKVEFLVSFYNNEISEKSEIFDDQFSVERPDGSNFTLKIRSTKLEDSAMYFCASSVTSGSVEQYFGPGTRLTVT.

The chain couples TRBV7-3 to TRBJ2-1; 9 bases fit TRBD2. With 4 bases clipped from V and 9 bases from J, the junction kept 10 bases outside the gene matches. The V gene's germline CDR1 is SGHTA and CDR2 FQGTGA. CDR3 length equals 15 residues. The CDR3 DNA reads as TGTGCCAGCAGCTACGCGGCGGGAGGGCTAGGTGAGCAGTTCTTC. This codes for CASSYAAGGLGEQFF. The variable domain in full, completed from reference TRBV7-3 and TRBJ2-1, reads GAGVSQTPSNKVTEKGKYVELRCDPISGHTALYWYRQSLGQGPEFLIYFQGTGAADDSGLPNDRFFAVRPEGSVSTLKIQRTERGDSAVYLCASSYAAGGLGEQFFGPGTRLTVL.

V is TRBV9 and J is TRBJ2-1; maybe TRBD2 (5 bases). The germline V and J ends were trimmed by 3 bases and 6 bases, with 22 bases remaining between them. CDR3 length: 17 amino acids. CDR1 SGDLS and CDR2 YYNGEE come from the germline V gene. The CDR3 nucleotides read TGTGCCAGCAGCGCTCACCGGCCTTTTCGGGGTCGCAATGAGCAGTTCTTC. It is translated as CASSAHRPFRGRNEQFF.

This clone showed up just a few times. This chain connects TRBV10-3 to TRBJ1-2; 8 nucleotides line up with TRBD1. Germline trimming cut 5 bases from V and 6 bases from J; bases unmatched to any gene: 5. Per the germline V gene, CDR1 is ENHRY and CDR2 is SYGVKD. The CDR3 loop spans 13 amino acids. The CDR3 reads CAISTNRGNGYTF. The CDR3, as DNA: TGTGCCATCAGTACAAACAGGGGGAATGGCTACACCTTC.